This T cell receptor beta chain was captured by sequencing in a study of cytomegalovirus exposure and HLA in healthy donors. The study's findings and limits: Links to common viral pathogens appeared, in a later analysis, for several of the most significant clusters.

This CDR3 has 17 amino acids. With 0 bases removed from V and 3 bases from J, the gap between germline ends came to 15 bases. The germline CDR1 and CDR2 sequences are SGHDN and FVKESK. The PCR used 60 Vbeta and 13 Jbeta primers. Clones were read by immunoSEQ multiplex PCR, and TCRdb kept only the in-frame ones, dropping some. Here the sample spans about 160,000 clones, less than 90% being singletons. This clone was counted once. Antigen unknown. The sequencing sample was made of PBMCs. The rearrangement joins TRBV14 to TRBJ1-3; perhaps TRBD1 as D (6 bases). The TCR comes from a male donor in good health and CMV-seropositive. The CDR3 protein is CASSQDLLGAYGNTIYF. DNA for the CDR3: TGTGCCAGCAGCCAAGATCTTCTGGGGGCATATGGAAACACCATATATTTT.